The subject of this entry is one TCR beta chain. The antigen remains undetermined. The sample belongs to a study of early T cells in non-severe SARS-CoV-2 infection. Overall study findings and caveats: There was a bias toward anti-spike CD8 responses in VDJdb matching, which missed private and CD4 specificities.

The CDR3 covers 12 residues. Trimming left V 8 bases short and J 0 bases short, with 7 bases between. Germline loops: CDR1 DFQATT, CDR2 SNEGSKA (reference sequence). Individual cDNA molecules received unique molecular identifiers during library preparation. One entry per CDR3 protein, called by TCRdb with MiXCR from the 5' RACE reads. This table holds under 85,000 distinct CDR3 sequences, about 12% found once. The genes are TRBV20-1 and TRBJ2-2; D remains unclear. Material for sequencing was whole blood. The sequence was obtained from an adult who was a healthcare worker with PCR-confirmed SARS-CoV-2 infection or an uninfected control (not recorded which). The CDR3 protein is CSSRTNTGELFF. The CDR3 DNA reads as TGCAGTTCGAGAACGAACACCGGGGAGCTGTTTTTT.